Described below is a single TCR beta chain sequence and its context. CDR3 length: 12 residues. Germline loops: CDR1 LNHDA, CDR2 SQIVND (reference sequence). Between the trimmed V and J ends, which lost 5 bases and 7 bases, there was a span of 11 bases. The data belong to a study of blood T cell repertoires in COVID-19. Repertoires were generated with immunoSEQ multiplex PCR, while TCRdb's copy carries only in-frame clones and drops some. The repertoire includes hundreds of thousands of clones, approximately 90% of them detected once, and under 2.5% sits in the top ten. The specimen was PBMCs or T cells enriched from blood (not recorded which). The rearrangement joins TRBV19 to TRBJ1-2; the D is unclear. The receptor was derived from a woman aged 18 to 35 who had recovered from COVID-19. The CDR3 DNA is TGTGCCAGTAGTCTCTCGCGTGGTGGCTACACCTTC. Encoded protein: CASSLSRGGYTF.